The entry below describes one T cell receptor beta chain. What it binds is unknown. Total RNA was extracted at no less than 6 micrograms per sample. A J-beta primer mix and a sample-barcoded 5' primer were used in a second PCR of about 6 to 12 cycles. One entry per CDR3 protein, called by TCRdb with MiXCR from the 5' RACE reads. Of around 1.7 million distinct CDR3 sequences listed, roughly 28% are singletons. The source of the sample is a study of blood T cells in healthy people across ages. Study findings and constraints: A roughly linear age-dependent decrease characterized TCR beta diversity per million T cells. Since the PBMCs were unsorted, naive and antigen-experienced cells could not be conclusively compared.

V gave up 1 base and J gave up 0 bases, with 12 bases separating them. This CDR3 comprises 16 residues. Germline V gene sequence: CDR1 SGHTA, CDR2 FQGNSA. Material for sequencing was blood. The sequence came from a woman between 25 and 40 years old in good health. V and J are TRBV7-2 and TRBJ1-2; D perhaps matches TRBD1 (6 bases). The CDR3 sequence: CASSLGGALANYGYTF. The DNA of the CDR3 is TGTGCCAGCAGCTTAGGGGGGGCACTTGCTAACTATGGCTACACCTTC. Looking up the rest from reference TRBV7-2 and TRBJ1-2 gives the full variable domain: GAGVSQSPSNKVTEKGKDVELRCDPISGHTALYWYRQSLGQGLEFLIYFQGNSAPDKSGLPSDRFSAERTGGSVSTLTIQRTQQEDSAVYLCASSLGGALANYGYTFGSGTRLTVV.